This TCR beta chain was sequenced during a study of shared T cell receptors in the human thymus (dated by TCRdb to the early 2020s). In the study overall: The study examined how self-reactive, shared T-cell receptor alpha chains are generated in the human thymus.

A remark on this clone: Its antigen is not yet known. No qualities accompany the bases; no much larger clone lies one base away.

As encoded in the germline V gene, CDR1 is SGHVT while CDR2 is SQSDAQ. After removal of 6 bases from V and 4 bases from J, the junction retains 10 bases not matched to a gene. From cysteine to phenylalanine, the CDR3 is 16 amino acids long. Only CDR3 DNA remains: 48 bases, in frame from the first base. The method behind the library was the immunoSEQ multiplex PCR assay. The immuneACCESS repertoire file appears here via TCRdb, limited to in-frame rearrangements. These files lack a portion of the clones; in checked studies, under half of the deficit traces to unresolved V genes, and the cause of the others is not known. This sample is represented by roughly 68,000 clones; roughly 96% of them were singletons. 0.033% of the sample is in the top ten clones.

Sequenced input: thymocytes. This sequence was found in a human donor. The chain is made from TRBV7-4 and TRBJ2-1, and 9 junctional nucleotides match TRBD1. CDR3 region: CASRSFVGQGYNEQFF. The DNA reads TGTGCCAGCAGGTCCTTCGTCGGACAGGGGTACAATGAGCAGTTCTTC. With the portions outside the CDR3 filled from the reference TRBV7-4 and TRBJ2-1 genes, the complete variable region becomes GAGVSQSPRYKVAKRGRDVALRCDSISGHVTLYWYRQTLGQGSEVLTYSQSDAQRDKSGRPSGRFSAERPERSVSTLKIQRTEQGDSAVYLCASRSFVGQGYNEQFFGPGTRLTVL.